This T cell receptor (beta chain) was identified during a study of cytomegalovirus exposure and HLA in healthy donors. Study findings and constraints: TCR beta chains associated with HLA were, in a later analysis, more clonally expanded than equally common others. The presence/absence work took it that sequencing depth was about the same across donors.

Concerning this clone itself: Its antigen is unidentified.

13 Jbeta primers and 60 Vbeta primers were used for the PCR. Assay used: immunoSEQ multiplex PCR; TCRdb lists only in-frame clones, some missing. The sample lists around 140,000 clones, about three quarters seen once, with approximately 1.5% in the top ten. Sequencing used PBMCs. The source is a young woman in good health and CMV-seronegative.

The CDR3 DNA is TGTGCCAGCAGCCCTGGGACAGTGGGAGAGGAGACCCAGTACTTC. Protein sequence: CASSPGTVGEETQYF. The V gene is TRBV5-4, the J gene TRBJ2-5; 7 bases fit TRBD1. CDR1 is SGHNT and CDR2 is YYREEE in the germline V gene (reference sequence). This CDR3 is built from 15 residues. Trimming removed 4 bases from V and 5 bases from J; junction bases left unmatched: 11.